These 26 T cell receptor beta chains were sequenced from one sample in a study of cytotoxic CD8 clonotypes in ibrutinib-treated CLL. Assay: immunoSEQ multiplex PCR; the TCRdb copy retains only in-frame clones and omits some. Among fewer than 400,000 clones listed, about 61% were seen once. Sequenced here: PBMCs, sampled after 36 months of ibrutinib treatment. These receptors came from a human donor with chronic lymphocytic leukemia.

CDR3 residues: CASSPDRPRGAFF. In nucleotides, the CDR3 is TGCGCCAGCAGCCCCGACAGGCCGCGGGGGGCTTTCTTT. The genes are TRBV5-1 and TRBJ1-1; D possibly corresponds to TRBD1 (6 bases). The CDR3 length is 13 residues. CDR1 and CDR2 from the germline V gene are SGHRS and YFSETQ. The germline V and J ends were trimmed by 4 bases and 11 bases, with 18 bases remaining between them.

The J gene is TRBJ1-1, the V gene TRBV18; D gene unclear. Germline V CDR1 and CDR2: KGHSH, LQKENI. V was pared by 6 bases and J by 0 bases, with 8 bases between. The CDR3 runs to 13 residues. The CDR3 region is CASSATLNTEAFF. The CDR3 nucleotides are TGTGCCAGCTCGGCTACATTGAACACTGAAGCTTTCTTT.

The rearrangement joins TRBV5-6 to TRBJ2-1; D is undetermined. The V end was cut by 4 bases, the J end by 9 bases, with 14 bases between. The CDR3 extends over 13 amino acids. Germline CDR1 SGHDT, CDR2 YYEEEE. CDR3 sequence reads: CASSQTGHPEQFF. CDR3 DNA sequence: TGTGCCAGCAGCCAGACCGGCCACCCTGAGCAGTTCTTC.

This chain uses TRBV11-2 with TRBJ2-7; 10 bases align to TRBD1. The CDR3 extends over 16 amino acids. Germline V lookup: CDR1 SGHAT, CDR2 FQNNGV. Germline trimming cut 4 bases from V and 3 bases from J; bases unmatched to any gene: 9. The CDR3 DNA follows: TGTGCCAGCAGCTCCCGCTCGGGACAGGGGATCTACGAGCAGTACTTC. Its translation: CASSSRSGQGIYEQYF.

This clone was recorded once. CDR3 loop: CASSQGGRYSTYNYGYTF. The CDR3 nucleotides read TGTGCCAGCAGCCAAGGCGGGAGATACTCGACCTATAACTATGGCTACACCTTC. This chain joins TRBV12-1 and TRBJ1-2. TRBV12-1 is assigned pseudogene status. The CDR3 totals 18 residues.

This clone has a handful of counts. The V gene is TRBV10-3, the J gene TRBJ1-2; D perhaps matches TRBD1 (5 bases). The CDR3 loop spans 15 amino acids. Germline CDR1 is ENHRY and CDR2 is SYGVKD. Trimming cost V 4 bases and J 1 base, with 13 bases left between them. As DNA, the CDR3 is TGTGCCATCAGTGGATTAGGGGATAATAACTATGGCTACACCTTC. Translation gives CAISGLGDNNYGYTF.

This chain connects TRBV18 to TRBJ2-5; TRBD2 aligns across 12 bases. Germline CDR1 KGHSH, CDR2 LQKENI. The CDR3 runs to 17 residues. Germline trimming cut 3 bases from V and 2 bases from J; bases unmatched to any gene: 7. DNA for the CDR3: TGTGCCAGCTCACCCATTCCGACTAGCGGGAGACAAGAGACCCAGTACTTC. Protein sequence: CASSPIPTSGRQETQYF.

This clone was detected a few times. This rearrangement joins TRBV7-7 to TRBJ2-5; D call uncertain. This CDR3 region has 13 residues. V was clipped by 3 bases and J by 3 bases, with 8 bases between them. Germline V lookup: CDR1 SSHAT, CDR2 FNYEAQ (reference sequence). For the CDR3, the DNA is TGTGCCAGCAGCTTGGGTGGAGAAGAGACCCAGTACTTC. Its protein is CASSLGGEETQYF.

The rearrangement joins TRBV19 to TRBJ1-1; no firm D call. The V gene's germline CDR1 is LNHDA and CDR2 SQIVND (reference sequence). The V gene lost 5 bases and the J gene lost 2 bases, with 6 bases spanning the gap. The CDR3 sequence is 12 residues long. The CDR3 loop reads CASSFLNTEAFF. In DNA, the CDR3 is TGTGCCAGTAGTTTCCTAAACACTGAAGCTTTCTTT.

The gene calls are TRBV7-3 and TRBJ2-1; TRBD2 matches at 9 bases. V lost 1 base, J lost 7 bases, and 5 bases stayed unmatched. This CDR3 has 15 residues. The V gene's germline CDR1 is SGHTA and CDR2 FQGTGA. The CDR3 protein is CASSLRISGSNEQFF. In DNA, the CDR3 is TGTGCCAGCAGCTTAAGGATTAGCGGGAGTAATGAGCAGTTCTTC.

The genes are TRBV29-1 and TRBJ2-7; D is perhaps TRBD1 (6 bases). The V and J ends lost 7 bases and 3 bases respectively, with 16 bases between them. Germline CDR1 reads SQVTM; CDR2 reads ANQGSEA. The CDR3 consists of 13 residues. In DNA form, the CDR3 reads TGCAGCGCAGGGGCAGGGACGATCTACGAGCAGTACTTC. Residues: CSAGAGTIYEQYF.

This clone was counted a single time. V usage is TRBV7-9 and J usage is TRBJ2-7, with TRBD1 matching over 8 bases. The CDR3 has 16 residues. Germline CDR1 is SEHNR and CDR2 is FQNEAQ (reference sequence). After removal of 4 bases from V and 1 base from J, the junction contained 9 bases not matched to a gene. CDR3: CASSSPRDRYSYEQYF. In DNA, the CDR3 is TGTGCCAGCAGCTCCCCCCGGGACAGGTATTCCTACGAGCAGTACTTC.

The table lists this clone with a few counts. The chain couples TRBV27 to TRBJ1-5; 7 nucleotides agree with TRBD1. Losses at the gene ends were 4 bases for V and 4 bases for J; bases not matched to a gene: 1. This CDR3 spans 13 amino acids. Germline V gives CDR1 MNHEY, CDR2 SMNVEV (reference sequence). CDR3 bases: TGTGCCAGCAGTTGGGACAGTAATCAGCCCCAGCATTTT. Protein product: CASSWDSNQPQHF.

The chain has TRBV29-1 and TRBJ2-1, with 7 positions matching TRBD1. CDR3 length equals 12 residues. J gave up 7 bases and V 4 bases, and 4 bases lay outside the gene matches. From germline, CDR1 is SQVTM and CDR2 ANQGSEA. The CDR3 region has the DNA TGCAGCGTTGGACAGGGCGGGAATGAGCAGTTCTTC. It translates to CSVGQGGNEQFF.

The chain uses TRBV28 and TRBJ2-7; a weak D match, TRBD2 (6 bases). V was pared by 9 bases and J by 2 bases, with 17 bases between. This CDR3 comprises 14 residues. Per germline, CDR1 MDHEN and CDR2 SYDVKM. For the CDR3, the DNA is TGTGCCAGTACGGTCGGGGGTCCACCCTACGAGCAGTACTTC. Translating it yields CASTVGGPPYEQYF.

The chain employs TRBV7-8 and TRBJ1-1; D is ambiguous. Germline CDR1 reads SGHVS; CDR2 reads FQNEAQ. The CDR3 is made up of 15 amino acids. Between the trimmed V and J ends, which lost 0 bases and 5 bases, there was a span of 13 bases. CDR3 DNA sequence: TGTGCCAGCAGCTTAGCGGTGGGTGCGGGGACTGAAGCTTTCTTT. Translated: CASSLAVGAGTEAFF.

V gene TRBV28 combines with J gene TRBJ1-2; no definite D call. V was clipped by 9 bases and J by 8 bases, with 22 bases between them. CDR3 length equals 14 residues. CDR1 MDHEN and CDR2 SYDVKM come from the germline V gene. In DNA form, the CDR3 reads TGTGCCAGTGGTCGTCCTTCGGGAAGGAACGGCTACACCTTC. Its protein product is CASGRPSGRNGYTF.

The chain has TRBV11-2 and TRBJ1-2, with TRBD1 matching over 7 bases. Germline lookup yields CDR1 SGHAT and CDR2 FQNNGV. The trim removed 5 bases at V and 4 bases at J, leaving 7 bases unmatched. This CDR3 region has 14 residues. The CDR3 coding sequence is TGTGCCAGCAGCATCCGACAGGGCTCCTATGGCTACACCTTC. It codes for CASSIRQGSYGYTF.

This chain links TRBV2 with TRBJ2-5, with D unresolved. V lost 5 bases and J lost 5, with 9 bases in between. The germline gives CDR1 SNHLY, CDR2 FYNNEI. CDR3 length: 12 amino acids. The CDR3: CASSLSGETQYF. The CDR3 DNA reads TGTGCCAGCAGTCTTAGTGGGGAGACCCAGTACTTC.

This chain joins TRBV19 and TRBJ2-2, with 7 bases lining up with TRBD2. V shed 6 bases, J shed 4 bases, and the junction held 14 bases outside the gene matches. The CDR3 extends over 17 amino acids. Germline assignment: CDR1 LNHDA and CDR2 SQIVND (reference sequence). CDR3 DNA sequence: TGTGCCAGTAGCACAAAGCGGGATCCCGTCCGCACCGGGGAGCTGTTTTTT. This codes for CASSTKRDPVRTGELFF.

The rearrangement joins TRBV5-6 to TRBJ1-3; the match to TRBD1 covers 11 bases. The CDR3 extends over 16 amino acids. Trimming took 2 bases from V and 2 from J; bases not matched to a gene: 3. The germline CDR1 and CDR2 sequences are SGHDT and YYEEEE. The CDR3 nucleotides read TGTGCCAGCAGCTTCCCGGGACAGGGGGCTGGAAACACCATATATTTT. It encodes CASSFPGQGAGNTIYF.

This chain connects TRBV9 to TRBJ2-2; 9 bases fit TRBD1. V shed 4 bases and J 2 bases; nucleotides not matched to a gene: 12. CDR1 is SGDLS and CDR2 is YYNGEE in the germline V gene. The CDR3 consists of 18 residues. The CDR3 loop reads CASSIREDRGVNTGELFF. For the CDR3, the DNA is TGTGCCAGCAGCATTCGAGAAGACAGGGGGGTAAACACCGGGGAGCTGTTTTTT.

J is TRBJ2-5 and V is TRBV15; 7 nucleotides align to TRBD1. The germline V gene encodes CDR1 LNHNV and CDR2 YYDKDF (reference sequence). The trim removed 6 bases at V and 4 bases at J, leaving 8 bases unmatched. This CDR3 is 14 amino acids long. CDR3 nucleotides: TGTGCCACCAGTTTAGGGGGCAACGGAGAGACCCAGTACTTC. It specifies CATSLGGNGETQYF.

This chain links TRBV15 with TRBJ1-1; the D is unclear. Germline values: CDR1 LNHNV, CDR2 YYDKDF (reference sequence). The CDR3 length is 14 residues. Trimming removed 0 bases from V and 2 bases from J, with 7 bases in between. This CDR3 reads CATSREESNTEAFF. DNA for the CDR3: TGTGCCACCAGCAGAGAAGAGTCAAACACTGAAGCTTTCTTT.

The chain combines TRBV15 with TRBJ2-7; no firm D call. With 4 bases removed from V and 3 bases from J, the gap between germline ends came to 7 bases. Germline V gene lookup returns CDR1 LNHNV and CDR2 YYDKDF (reference sequence). The CDR3 runs 12 residues. CDR3 nucleotides: TGTGCCACCAGCAACGGAGTCTACGAGCAGTACTTC. Its protein product is CATSNGVYEQYF. The whole variable domain, filled in from reference TRBV15 and TRBJ2-7, reads DAMVIQNPRYQVTQFGKPVTLSCSQTLNHNVMYWYQQKSSQAPKLLFHYYDKDFNNEADTPDNFQSRRPNTSFCFLDIRSPGLGDTAMYLCATSNGVYEQYFGPGTRLTVT.

This clone was seen a few times. The chain carries TRBV4-2 and TRBJ1-2; 12 positions agree with TRBD1. CDR1 and CDR2 (germline): LGHNA, YNFKEQ. CDR3 size: 17 residues. V was clipped by 4 bases and J by 7 bases; unmatched bases: 13. Here the CDR3 reads CASSPNRGTGGAGGYTF. In DNA form, the CDR3 reads TGTGCCAGCAGCCCTAATCGGGGGACAGGGGGCGCTGGTGGCTACACCTTC.